The 25 T cell receptor beta chains given below trace back to one sample, sequenced in a study of OX40 agonist ivuxolimab in advanced cancers. Clones were sequenced by immunoSEQ multiplex PCR, and TCRdb holds only the in-frame ones, with some missing. The table shows roughly 19,000 clones, with approximately 87% occurring only once. Specimen: CD4+ or CD8+ T cells sorted from blood, collected in a trial of the OX40 agonist ivuxolimab. All receptors come from an adult with an advanced solid tumor such as melanoma, head and neck, liver or kidney cancer.

The J gene is TRBJ1-1, the V gene TRBV30; 9 bases fit TRBD1. CDR1 GTSNPN and CDR2 SVGIG come from the germline V gene (reference sequence). The CDR3 extends over 15 amino acids. J was trimmed by 4 bases and V by 0 bases; bases with no gene match: 6. CDR3 DNA: TGTGCCTGGAGTGTAAAGACAGGGGGAATCACTGAAGCTTTCTTT. It codes for CAWSVKTGGITEAFF.

The CDR3 DNA reads TGTGCCAGCAGCTTAGTGGACAGGGTAGGAGAGACCCAGTACTTC. Translated, it gives CASSLVDRVGETQYF. The J gene is TRBJ2-5, the V gene TRBV7-7; 8 bases agree with TRBD1. Germline V gene data show CDR1 as SSHAT and CDR2 as FNYEAQ (reference sequence). The CDR3 contains 15 residues. The V segment lost 1 base and the J segment 4 bases; nucleotides outside the gene matches: 5.

The rearrangement joins TRBV19 to TRBJ2-2; D gene ambiguous. This CDR3 region has 15 residues. V was pared by 0 bases and J by 6 bases, with 11 bases between. In germline, CDR1 is LNHDA, CDR2 SQIVND (reference sequence). The CDR3 DNA follows: TGTGCCAGTAGTATAGATTCCGGGCTCCCCGGGGAGCTGTTTTTT. Protein sequence: CASSIDSGLPGELFF.

This chain connects TRBV6-6 to TRBJ2-3; D remains unclear. The CDR3 covers 14 residues. Germline CDR1 reads MNHNY; CDR2 reads SVGAGI (reference sequence). V was cut by 3 bases and J by 1 base, with 8 bases left in between. CDR3 amino acids: CASSYLVRTDTQYF. DNA of the CDR3: TGTGCCAGCAGTTATCTGGTACGCACAGATACGCAGTATTTT.

This clone was found once. The chain combines TRBV7-9 with TRBJ2-3; the match to TRBD2 covers 15 bases. Trimming took 5 bases from V and 3 from J; bases not matched to a gene: 6. Germline CDR1 and CDR2: SEHNR and FQNEAQ (reference sequence). This CDR3 is 17 amino acids long. In nucleotides, the CDR3 is TGTGCCAGCAGCCTTGGACTAGCGGGGGGGCAGACAGATACGCAGTATTTT. Protein product: CASSLGLAGGQTDTQYF.

The chain has TRBV25-1 and TRBJ1-2; D gene uncertain. The V gene's germline CDR1 is MGHDK and CDR2 SYGVNS. The CDR3 consists of 15 residues. Deletions cut 4 bases from V and 3 bases from J, with 15 bases between. CDR3 coding DNA: TGTGCCAGCAGTGTGGAGCTGGACGAAGACTATGGCTACACCTTC. Translated, it gives CASSVELDEDYGYTF.

The chain's CDR3 is CASSLNRWTEAFF. The CDR3 nucleotides read TGCGCCAGCAGCTTGAACAGGTGGACTGAAGCTTTCTTT. The chain joins TRBV5-1 to TRBJ1-1; possible D gene TRBD1, 5 bases. CDR1 and CDR2 from the germline V gene are SGHRS and YFSETQ. There are 13 residues in the CDR3. The V end lost 1 base, the J end lost 5 bases, and 9 bases lay between the germline ends.

This chain uses TRBV7-9 with TRBJ2-3; TRBD2 agrees at 10 bases. Losses at the gene ends were 5 bases for V and 3 bases for J; bases not matched to a gene: 5. The CDR3 sequence is 15 residues long. Germline V CDR1 and CDR2: SEHNR, FQNEAQ (reference sequence). CDR3 sequence: CASSQIAGGTDTQYF. The CDR3 DNA reads as TGTGCCAGCAGCCAAATAGCGGGGGGTACAGATACGCAGTATTTT. Together with reference TRBV7-9 and TRBJ2-3, the CDR3 gives the full variable domain: DTGVSQNPRHKITKRGQNVTFRCDPISEHNRLYWYRQTLGQGPEFLTYFQNEAQLEKSRLLSDRFSAERPKGSFSTLEIQRTEQGDSAMYLCASSQIAGGTDTQYFGPGTRLTVL.

The genes are TRBV4-1 and TRBJ2-3; D is ambiguous. Trimming cost V 4 bases and J 1 base, with 6 bases left between them. The CDR3 runs 13 residues. CDR1 and CDR2 (germline): MGHRA, YSYEKL. CDR3 nucleotides: TGCGCCAGCAGCCGGGATCGCACAGATACGCAGTATTTT. It specifies CASSRDRTDTQYF.

The V gene is TRBV19, the J gene TRBJ1-3; D not certain. Trimming shortened V by 3 bases and J by 0 bases, and 9 bases separated the two germline ends. Per the germline V gene, CDR1 is LNHDA and CDR2 is SQIVND (reference sequence). The CDR3 has 15 amino acids. For the CDR3, the DNA is TGTGCCAGTAGTATCGTCCACTACTCTGGAAACACCATATATTTT. Its translation is CASSIVHYSGNTIYF. The whole variable domain, remainder taken from reference TRBV19 and TRBJ1-3, is DGGITQSPKYLFRKEGQNVTLSCEQNLNHDAMYWYRQDPGQGLRLIYYSQIVNDFQKGDIAEGYSVSREKKESFPLTVTSAQKNPTAFYLCASSIVHYSGNTIYFGEGSWLTVV.

The chain joins TRBV19 to TRBJ1-1; D unclear. Germline CDR1 reads LNHDA; CDR2 reads SQIVND (reference sequence). Trimming cost V 4 bases and J 0 bases, with 6 bases left between them. CDR3 length equals 13 residues. As DNA, the CDR3 is TGTGCCAGTAGTACCAGGATGAACACTGAAGCTTTCTTT. It is translated as CASSTRMNTEAFF.

The CDR3 coding sequence is TGTGCCACCAGTGGGAGCTCCTATAATTCACCCCTCCACTTT. This encodes CATSGSSYNSPLHF. The rearrangement uses TRBV15 and TRBJ1-6; no clear D. The CDR3 loop spans 14 amino acids. Germline CDR1 is LNHNV and CDR2 is YYDKDF (reference sequence). The germline V and J ends were trimmed by 6 bases and 0 bases, with 6 bases remaining between them.

The sample holds a few counts of this clone. The V and J genes are TRBV7-6 and TRBJ2-7; D may be TRBD1 (7 bases). CDR1 SGHVS and CDR2 FNYEAQ come from the germline V gene. The CDR3 length is 12 residues. Trimming left V 8 bases short and J 6 bases short, with 14 bases between. The CDR3 DNA reads as TGTGCCAGCCGGGACAGACTAGGCGAGCAGTACTTC. Encoded protein: CASRDRLGEQYF.

The chain joins TRBV5-1 to TRBJ2-2; 9 bases line up with TRBD1. This CDR3 spans 14 amino acids. Germline loops: CDR1 SGHRS, CDR2 YFSETQ. The V and J ends lost 0 bases and 6 bases, in that order; junction bases with no gene match: 0. The CDR3 loop reads CASSLGQGAGELFF. CDR3 coding DNA: TGCGCCAGCAGCTTGGGACAGGGGGCCGGGGAGCTGTTTTTT.

This chain links TRBV2 with TRBJ2-7; 7 nucleotides agree with TRBD1. The junction had 3 bases not matched to a gene; V was cut back by 8 bases and J by 2 bases. CDR1 and CDR2 from the germline V gene are SNHLY and FYNNEI. The CDR3 runs to 12 residues. CDR3 protein: CASDQGAYEQYF. CDR3 sequence (DNA): TGTGCCAGCGACCAGGGGGCCTACGAGCAGTACTTC.

This sequence joins TRBV12-5 and TRBJ2-1; the D call may be TRBD1 or TRBD2 (5 bases each). The CDR3 covers 14 residues. CDR1 LGHNT and CDR2 FRNRAP come from the germline V gene. V was trimmed by 3 bases and J by 1 base, leaving 7 bases between them. CDR3 DNA: TGTGCTAGTGGTTTTGAGGGGTCCTACAATGAGCAGTTCTTC. As protein: CASGFEGSYNEQFF.

The chain links TRBV2 to TRBJ2-5; 8 bases match TRBD2. This CDR3 has 13 amino acids. J lost 11 bases, V lost 10 bases, and 15 bases had no gene match. Germline lookup yields CDR1 SNHLY and CDR2 FYNNEI. DNA for the CDR3: TGTGCCATAGCTCTCGGGGGGGCTGGGGAGCAGTACTTC. Protein product: CAIALGGAGEQYF.

This chain connects TRBV27 to TRBJ2-1, with TRBD2 matching 13 bases. CDR3 length: 17 residues. Per the germline V gene, CDR1 is MNHEY and CDR2 is SMNVEV (reference sequence). V shed 3 bases, J shed 4 bases, and the junction held 6 bases outside the gene matches. The DNA for the CDR3 is TGTGCCAGCAGTTTCCAAGGGGGACTAGCGGGGTACAATGAGCAGTTCTTC. It codes for CASSFQGGLAGYNEQFF.

The genes are TRBV7-6 and TRBJ2-2; 11 nucleotides line up with TRBD2. This CDR3 contains 17 residues. After removal of 3 bases from V and 5 bases from J, the junction contained 8 bases not matched to a gene. Germline V gene data show CDR1 as SGHVS and CDR2 as FNYEAQ. CDR3 bases: TGTGCCAGCAGCTTCTTACCGGGACTAGCGGAAACCGGGGAGCTGTTTTTT. It translates to CASSFLPGLAETGELFF.

This rearrangement joins TRBV4-3 to TRBJ1-2; TRBD1 matches 7 bases. J gave up 4 bases and V 2 bases, and 13 bases lay outside the gene matches. The CDR3 spans 17 residues. CDR1 and CDR2 from the germline V gene are LGHNA and YSLEER. The CDR3 nucleotides are TGCGCCAGCAGCCAATATAAGGGGGCCACCGGGGCCTATGGCTACACCTTC. Translation gives CASSQYKGATGAYGYTF.

This sequence joins TRBV19 and TRBJ2-7; 8 bases are a match to TRBD1. Germline V CDR1 and CDR2: LNHDA, SQIVND (reference sequence). V lost 7 bases, J lost 2 bases, and 13 bases stayed unmatched. The CDR3 has 16 amino acids. CDR3 amino acids: CASTLGPRTGTYEQYF. In nucleotides, the CDR3 is TGTGCCAGTACCCTAGGGCCCAGGACAGGGACCTACGAGCAGTACTTC.

With respect to this clone: The same CDR3 can be traced to other DNA sequences in this sample. The chain has TRBV11-2 and TRBJ2-2; unclear D gene. The CDR3 is made up of 11 amino acids. V shed 5 bases and J shed 6 bases, with 4 bases lying between them. Germline CDR1 and CDR2: SGHAT and FQNNGV. The CDR3 spells CASSPPGELFF. In DNA, the CDR3 is TGTGCCAGCAGCCCCCCCGGGGAGCTGTTTTTT.

J is TRBJ1-1 and V is TRBV7-9; weak D call: TRBD1 (5 bases). V lost 5 bases to trimming and J lost 3 bases, with 16 bases between them. The germline CDR1 and CDR2 sequences are SEHNR and FQNEAQ (reference sequence). This CDR3 spans 15 amino acids. The CDR3 region is CASSAIPGGDTEAFF. The DNA of the CDR3 is TGTGCCAGCAGCGCTATCCCTGGGGGAGACACTGAAGCTTTCTTT.

This chain links TRBV2 with TRBJ1-1; D is unresolved. Germline CDR1 reads SNHLY; CDR2 reads FYNNEI. The CDR3 covers 15 residues. V was pared by 3 bases and J by 4 bases, with 15 bases between. Here the CDR3 DNA reads TGTGCCAGCAGTGACCCTGATTTAGTGCGCACTGAAGCTTTCTTT. Encoded protein: CASSDPDLVRTEAFF.

This chain connects TRBV9 to TRBJ1-3; D is undetermined. V was clipped by 1 base and J by 4 bases, with 9 bases between them. This CDR3 has 14 residues. The germline V gene encodes CDR1 SGDLS and CDR2 YYNGEE. The CDR3 sequence is CASSVTVAGNTIYF. CDR3 sequence (DNA): TGTGCCAGCAGCGTAACAGTAGCGGGAAACACCATATATTTT.